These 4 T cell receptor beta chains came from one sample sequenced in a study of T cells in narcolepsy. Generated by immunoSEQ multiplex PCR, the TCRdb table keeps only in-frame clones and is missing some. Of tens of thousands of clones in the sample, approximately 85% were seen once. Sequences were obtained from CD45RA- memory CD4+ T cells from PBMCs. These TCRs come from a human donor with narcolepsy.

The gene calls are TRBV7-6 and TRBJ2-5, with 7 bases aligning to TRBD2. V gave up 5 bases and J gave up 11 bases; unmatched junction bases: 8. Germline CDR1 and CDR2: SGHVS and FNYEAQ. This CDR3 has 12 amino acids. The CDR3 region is CASSPLAAAQYF. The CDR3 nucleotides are TGTGCCAGCAGCCCCCTAGCGGCAGCTCAGTACTTC.

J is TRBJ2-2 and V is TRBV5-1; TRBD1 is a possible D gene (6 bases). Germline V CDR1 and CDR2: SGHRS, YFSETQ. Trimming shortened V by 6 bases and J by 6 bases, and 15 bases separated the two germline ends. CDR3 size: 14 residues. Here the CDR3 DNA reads TGCGCCAGCAAGGGACATTTTAACGCCGGGGAGCTGTTTTTT. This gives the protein CASKGHFNAGELFF.

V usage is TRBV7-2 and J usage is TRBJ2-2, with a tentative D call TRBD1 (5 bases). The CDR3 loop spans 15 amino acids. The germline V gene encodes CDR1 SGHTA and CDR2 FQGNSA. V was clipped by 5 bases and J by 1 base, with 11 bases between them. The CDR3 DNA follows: TGTGCCAGCAGCGGGGCTTCTATGAACACCGGGGAGCTGTTTTTT. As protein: CASSGASMNTGELFF.

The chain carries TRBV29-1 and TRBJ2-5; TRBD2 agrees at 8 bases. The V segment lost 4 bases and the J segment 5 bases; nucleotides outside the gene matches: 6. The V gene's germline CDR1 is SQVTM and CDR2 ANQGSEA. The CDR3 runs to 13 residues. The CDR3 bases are TGCAGCGTTGGCGGGGGGAACATCGAGACCCAGTACTTC. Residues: CSVGGGNIETQYF.